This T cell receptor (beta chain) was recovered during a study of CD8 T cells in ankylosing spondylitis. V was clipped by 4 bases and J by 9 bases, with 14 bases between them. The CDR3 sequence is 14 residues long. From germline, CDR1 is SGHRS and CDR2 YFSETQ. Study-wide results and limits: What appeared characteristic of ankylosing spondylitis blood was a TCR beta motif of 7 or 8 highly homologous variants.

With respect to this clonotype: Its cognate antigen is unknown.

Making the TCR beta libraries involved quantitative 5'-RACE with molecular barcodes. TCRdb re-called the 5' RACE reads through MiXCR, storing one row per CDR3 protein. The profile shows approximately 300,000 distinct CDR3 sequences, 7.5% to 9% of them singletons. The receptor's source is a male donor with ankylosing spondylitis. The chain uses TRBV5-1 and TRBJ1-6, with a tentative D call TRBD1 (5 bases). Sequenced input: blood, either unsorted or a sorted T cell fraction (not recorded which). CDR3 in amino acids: CASSAEWGISPLHF. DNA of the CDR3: TGCGCCAGCAGCGCCGAATGGGGGATTTCACCCCTCCACTTT.